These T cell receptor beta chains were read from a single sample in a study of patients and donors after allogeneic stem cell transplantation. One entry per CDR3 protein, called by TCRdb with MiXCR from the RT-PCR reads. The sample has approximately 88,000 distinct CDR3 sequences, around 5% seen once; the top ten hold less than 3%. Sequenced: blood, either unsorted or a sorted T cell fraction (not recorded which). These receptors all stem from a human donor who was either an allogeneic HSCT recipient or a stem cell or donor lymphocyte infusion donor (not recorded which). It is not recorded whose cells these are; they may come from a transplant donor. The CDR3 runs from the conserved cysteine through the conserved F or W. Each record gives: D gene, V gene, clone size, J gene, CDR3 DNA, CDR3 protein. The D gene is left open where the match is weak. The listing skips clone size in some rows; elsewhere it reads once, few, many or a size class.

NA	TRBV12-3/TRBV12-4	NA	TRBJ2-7	TGTGCCAGCAGCCTACGTCTCTCAATGGCCGGTCGGGACGAGCAGTACTTC	CASSLRLSMAGRDEQYF
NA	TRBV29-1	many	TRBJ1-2	TGCAGCGTTCTCCGGCCATCAGAGGAGGGCTACACCTTC	CSVLRPSEEGYTF
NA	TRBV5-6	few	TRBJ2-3	TGTAGCAGCAGCAGCCCCGGACAGCTCACAGATACGCAGTATTTT	CSSSSPGQLTDTQYF
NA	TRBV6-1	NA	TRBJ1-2	TGTGCCAGCAGTGACCCCTACAGGTCCTGGGACTATGGCTACACCTTC	CASSDPYRSWDYGYTF
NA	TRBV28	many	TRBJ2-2	TGTGCCAGCAGTTTATCGGGTTTGACCGGGGAGCTGTTTTTT	CASSLSGLTGELFF
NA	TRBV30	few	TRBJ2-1	TGTGCCTGGAGTCCCCCCCTTCCCAGGGAGCAGTTCTTC	CAWSPPLPREQFF
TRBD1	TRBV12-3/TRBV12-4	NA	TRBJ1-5	TGTGCCAGCAGTTTAACAGGGGGGAGCAATCAGCCCCAGCATTTT	CASSLTGGSNQPQHF
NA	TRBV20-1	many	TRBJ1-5	TGCAGTGCCCACAGGACGGTTAATCAGCCCCAGCATTTT	CSAHRTVNQPQHF
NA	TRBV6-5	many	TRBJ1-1	TGTGCCAGCAGTTACGACAGCCTGAACACTGAAGCTTTCTTT	CASSYDSLNTEAFF
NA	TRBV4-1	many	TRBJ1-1	TGCGCCAGCAGCCAAGATCCGCCGGGACACAGTGAAGCTTTCTTT	CASSQDPPGHSEAFF
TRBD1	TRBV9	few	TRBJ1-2	TGTGCCAGTAAAAGGATTGCAGGGGGTCCTTATGGCTACACCTTC	CASKRIAGGPYGYTF
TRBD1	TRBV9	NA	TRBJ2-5	TGTGCCAGCAGCCAAAGCCCGGGACAGGGGGAAACCCAGTACTTC	CASSQSPGQGETQYF
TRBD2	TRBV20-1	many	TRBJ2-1	TGCAGTGCTAAGACTAGCAGCGGGTACAATGAGCAGTTCTTC	CSAKTSSGYNEQFF
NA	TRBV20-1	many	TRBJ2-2	TGCAGTGCTAGAGCGGGCACCGGGGAGCTGTTTTTT	CSARAGTGELFF
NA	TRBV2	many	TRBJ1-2	TGTGCCAGCAGTGAAAACGGACTCTATGGCTACACCTTC	CASSENGLYGYTF
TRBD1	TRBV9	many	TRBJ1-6	TGTGCCAGCAGTTCCAGGACAGGGAACGAATCACCCCTCCACTTT	CASSSRTGNESPLHF
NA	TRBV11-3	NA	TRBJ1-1	TGTGCCAGCAGCTTCTCACGAGGGAGTGAAGCTTTCTTT	CASSFSRGSEAFF
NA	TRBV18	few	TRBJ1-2	TGTGCCAGCTCCTGGGACAAGGCTAACTATGGCTACACCTTC	CASSWDKANYGYTF
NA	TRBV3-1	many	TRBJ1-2	TGTGCCAGCAGCTTCACCGGAAACAGGGCTGGCTACACCTTC	CASSFTGNRAGYTF
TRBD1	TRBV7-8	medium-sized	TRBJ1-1	TGTGCCAGCAGCACCGGACAGGGGGCGGAAGCTTTCTTT	CASSTGQGAEAFF
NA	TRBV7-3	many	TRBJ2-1	TGTGCCAGCAGCTTAATGGCTGAGGGATACAATGAGCAGTTCTTC	CASSLMAEGYNEQFF
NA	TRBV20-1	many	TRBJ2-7	TGCAGTGCTAAGGACCTCGAATCCTGGGAGCAGTACTTC	CSAKDLESWEQYF
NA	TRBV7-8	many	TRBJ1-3	TGTGCCAGCAGCTACGCGGACTCTGGAAACACCATATATTTT	CASSYADSGNTIYF
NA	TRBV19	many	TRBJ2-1	TGTGCCAGATACCATCCGAGGAATGAGCAGTTCTTC	CARYHPRNEQFF
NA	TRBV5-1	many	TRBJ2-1	TGCGCCAGCGACCTCGGGGCGGCCTCCTACAATGAGCAGTTCTTC	CASDLGAASYNEQFF
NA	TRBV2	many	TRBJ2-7	TGTGCCAGCACTCATCCAGTCCTCTACGAGCAGTACTTC	CASTHPVLYEQYF
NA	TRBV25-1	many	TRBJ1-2	TGTGCCAGCAGTGAACAGTTCTATGGCTACACCTTC	CASSEQFYGYTF
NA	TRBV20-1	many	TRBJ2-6	TGCAGTGCTAGTCACTCTGGGGCCAACGTCCTGACTTTC	CSASHSGANVLTF
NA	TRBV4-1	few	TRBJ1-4	TGCGCCAGCCAGCTCGTGGGAAACGAAAAACTGTTTTTT	CASQLVGNEKLFF
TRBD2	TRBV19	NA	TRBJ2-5	TGTGCCAGTAGTGGGGGACTAGGTGGCCAAGAGACCCAGTACTTC	CASSGGLGGQETQYF
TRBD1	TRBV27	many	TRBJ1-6	TGTGCCAGCAGCCGACAGGGTATCGATTCACCCCTCCACTTT	CASSRQGIDSPLHF
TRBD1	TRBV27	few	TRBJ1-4	TGTGCCAGCAGTACCTCGACAGGGCATAATGAAAAACTGTTTTTT	CASSTSTGHNEKLFF
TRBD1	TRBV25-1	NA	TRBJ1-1	TGTGCCAGCAGTGATGGTGTGGGTTACAGGGGGGACACTGAAGCTTTCTTT	CASSDGVGYRGDTEAFF
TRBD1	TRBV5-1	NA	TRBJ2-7	TGCGCCAGCAGACAGGGGGTGAGCGAGCAGTACTTC	CASRQGVSEQYF
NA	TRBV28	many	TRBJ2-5	TGTGCCAGCAGTTTCGGGACTCCAGAGACCCAGTACTTC	CASSFGTPETQYF
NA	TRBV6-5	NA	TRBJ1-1	TGTGCCAGCAGTTACTGGGGCGCGGAGGGTGAAGCTTTCTTT	CASSYWGAEGEAFF
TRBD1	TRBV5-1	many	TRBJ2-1	TGCGCCAGCAGCTTAGCAGGGGGTAGCAATGAGCAGTTCTTC	CASSLAGGSNEQFF
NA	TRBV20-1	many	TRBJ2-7	TGCAGTGCTAGAGAATTGAGCGACTACGAGCAGTACTTC	CSARELSDYEQYF
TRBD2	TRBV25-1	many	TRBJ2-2	TGTGCCAGCAACCTCGGGGGGGGGTCGGCGAACACCGGGGAGCTGTTTTTT	CASNLGGGSANTGELFF
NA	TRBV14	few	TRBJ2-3	TGTGCCAGCAGCCGCCAACTGGGGGATACGCAGTATTTT	CASSRQLGDTQYF
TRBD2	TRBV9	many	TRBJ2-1	TGTGCCAGCAGCGTAGACGGGACTAACTACAATGAGCAGTTCTTC	CASSVDGTNYNEQFF
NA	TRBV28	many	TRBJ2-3	TGTGCCAGTAGCTCCCCAGCGGGTGCTGAAGATACGCAGTATTTT	CASSSPAGAEDTQYF
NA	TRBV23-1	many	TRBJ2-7	TGCGCCAAAGGGCAGCTCTACGAGCAGTACTTC	CAKGQLYEQYF
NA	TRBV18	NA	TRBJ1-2	TGTGCCAGCTCACCAGATGGGTCGTATGGCTACACCTTC	CASSPDGSYGYTF
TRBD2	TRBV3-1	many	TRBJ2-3	TGTGCCAGCAGCCAAGATTTGGTAGCGGGGAGCACAGATACGCAGTATTTT	CASSQDLVAGSTDTQYF
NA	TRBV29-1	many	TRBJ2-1	TGCAGCGTTGAGGGGTTCGAGGCAAATTACAATGAGCAGTTCTTC	CSVEGFEANYNEQFF
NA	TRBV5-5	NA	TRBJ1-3	TGTGCCAGCAGCTGGGACGAGCAGGTTGGAAACACCATATATTTT	CASSWDEQVGNTIYF
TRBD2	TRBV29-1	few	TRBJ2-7	TGCAGAGATGATAATTCGGGAGGGAGCTCCTACGAGCAGTACTTC	CRDDNSGGSSYEQYF
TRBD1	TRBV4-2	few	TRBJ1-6	TGTGCCAGCAGCGTCGCTCGCAACTCACAGGGGAGGGTAAACTTTTATAATTCACCCCTCCACTTT	CASSVARNSQGRVNFYNSPLHF
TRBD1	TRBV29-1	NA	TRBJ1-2	TGCAGCGTCGAGGGACAGGGCCTTATGAATGGCTACACCTTC	CSVEGQGLMNGYTF
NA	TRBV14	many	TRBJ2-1	TGTGCCAGCAGCCAAGTTGGTTCAAGCTCCTACAATGAGCAGTTCTTC	CASSQVGSSSYNEQFF
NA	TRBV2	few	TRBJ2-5	TGTGCCAGCAGTTACACTCAGGGAGGAGAGACCCAGTACTTC	CASSYTQGGETQYF
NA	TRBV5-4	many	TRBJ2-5	TGTGCCAGCAGCTTAGAAGAGACCCAGTACTTC	CASSLEETQYF